The 16 T cell receptor beta chains below come from one sample, sequenced in a study of blood T cell repertoires in COVID-19. TCRdb keeps only in-frame clones here, not all; method: immunoSEQ multiplex PCR. The sample lists around 55,000 clones; 80% to 95% were seen once. Sequences were obtained from peripheral blood. The receptors originated from a human donor with active COVID-19. The donor label of this sample is uncertain.

This chain links TRBV6-5 with TRBJ2-2, with 7 bases identical to TRBD1. V gave up 7 bases and J gave up 6 bases; unmatched junction bases: 11. The CDR3 runs 15 residues. Germline CDR1 and CDR2: MNHEY and SVGAGI. The CDR3 here is CASTELQGSAGELFF. For the CDR3, the DNA is TGTGCCAGCACCGAGCTACAGGGGAGTGCCGGGGAGCTGTTTTTT.

Only one count was recorded for this clone. The rearrangement links TRBV10-3 to TRBJ2-5, with D tentatively TRBD1 (7 bases). V gave up 6 bases and J gave up 5 bases, with 22 bases separating them. The germline V gene has CDR1 ENHRY and CDR2 SYGVKD. The CDR3 runs 16 residues. CDR3 residues: CAISSQGRGARETQYF. The CDR3 bases are TGTGCCATCAGCTCACAGGGGCGGGGAGCCAGGGAGACCCAGTACTTC.

This clone was seen only once. This rearrangement joins TRBV7-9 to TRBJ1-1; D is possibly TRBD1 (6 bases). Germline V gives CDR1 SEHNR, CDR2 FQNEAQ (reference sequence). The CDR3 has 14 amino acids. Trimming stripped 6 bases from V and 2 bases from J, with 13 bases between. The CDR3 is CASSRQGFNTEAFF. As DNA, the CDR3 is TGTGCCAGCAGTCGTCAGGGGTTCAACACTGAAGCTTTCTTT. Based on the CDR3 plus reference TRBV7-9 and TRBJ1-1, the full variable domain is DTGVSQNPRHKITKRGQNVTFRCDPISEHNRLYWYRQTLGQGPEFLTYFQNEAQLEKSRLLSDRFSAERPKGSFSTLEIQRTEQGDSAMYLCASSRQGFNTEAFFGQGTRLTVV.

This clone was counted once. The chain is built from TRBV7-9 and TRBJ2-5; TRBD1 aligns across 8 bases. This CDR3 contains 17 residues. CDR1 SEHNR and CDR2 FQNEAQ come from the germline V gene (reference sequence). The J segment lost 5 bases and the V segment lost 4 bases, leaving 15 bases of the junction unmatched. The CDR3 bases are TGTGCCAGCAGCTGCGAGGCGCAGGGGGCCTCCGGGGAGACCCAGTACTTC. It specifies CASSCEAQGASGETQYF. Drawing the rest from reference TRBV7-9 and TRBJ2-5, the complete variable domain is DTGVSQNPRHKITKRGQNVTFRCDPISEHNRLYWYRQTLGQGPEFLTYFQNEAQLEKSRLLSDRFSAERPKGSFSTLEIQRTEQGDSAMYLCASSCEAQGASGETQYFGPGTRLLVL.

The chain links TRBV12-3 or TRBV12-4 to TRBJ2-5; 7 nucleotides align to TRBD1. This CDR3 region has 11 residues. The trim removed 4 bases at V and 13 bases at J, leaving 6 bases unmatched. The CDR3: CASSYRGPLYF. Written as DNA, the CDR3 is TGTGCCAGCAGTTACAGGGGACCTTTGTACTTC.

This sequence joins TRBV19 and TRBJ1-2; D not certain. The CDR3 extends over 13 amino acids. Germline V gene lookup returns CDR1 LNHDA and CDR2 SQIVND (reference sequence). V was shortened by 6 bases and J by 5 bases, with 13 bases between the two germline ends. CDR3 protein: CASRREQPYGYTF. CDR3 coding DNA: TGTGCCAGTAGGAGGGAACAGCCGTATGGCTACACCTTC.

The V call is TRBV6-6, the J call TRBJ2-1, with TRBD1 matching over 7 bases. This CDR3 region has 12 residues. CDR1 is MNHNY and CDR2 is SVGAGI in the germline V gene (reference sequence). V dropped 8 bases and J dropped 12; count of bases not matched to a gene: 10. The CDR3 region is CASLIAGQAQFF. Written as DNA, the CDR3 is TGTGCCAGCCTAATCGCTGGACAGGCGCAGTTCTTC.

This clone was counted a single time. CDR3 protein: CSAETPGNTEAFF. The CDR3 DNA reads TGCAGCGCCGAAACACCGGGGAACACTGAAGCTTTCTTT. V and J are TRBV29-1 and TRBJ1-1; D call uncertain. Trimming pared 7 bases from V and 1 base from J, leaving 13 bases between. The CDR3 is made up of 13 amino acids. Germline CDR1 and CDR2: SQVTM and ANQGSEA.

The chain joins TRBV7-9 to TRBJ1-2, with TRBD1 as a possible D gene (6 bases). Trimming took 1 base from V and 1 from J, leaving 7 bases between them. This CDR3 is built from 14 residues. Germline V CDR1 and CDR2: SEHNR, FQNEAQ (reference sequence). CDR3 DNA: TGTGCCAGCAGCTTAGGACAGGATAACTATGGCTACACCTTC. It translates to CASSLGQDNYGYTF.

The chain carries TRBV27 and TRBJ1-4, with a tentative D call TRBD1 (6 bases). Trimming took off 3 bases at V and 5 bases at J, with 19 bases between the two ends. Germline CDR1 and CDR2: MNHEY and SMNVEV (reference sequence). The CDR3 loop spans 17 amino acids. CDR3 in amino acids: CASSFRRPDRTNEKLFF. As DNA, the CDR3 is TGTGCCAGCAGTTTTCGTCGCCCCGACAGGACGAATGAAAAACTGTTTTTT.

The V gene is TRBV2, the J gene TRBJ2-7; perhaps TRBD1 as D (6 bases). CDR1 and CDR2 (germline): SNHLY, FYNNEI. The CDR3 runs to 13 residues. Trimming pared 4 bases from V and 1 base from J, leaving 8 bases between. The CDR3 spells CASSGTASYEQYF. DNA of the CDR3: TGTGCCAGCAGTGGGACAGCTTCCTACGAGCAGTACTTC. The whole variable domain, remainder taken from reference TRBV2 and TRBJ2-7, is EPEVTQTPSHQVTQMGQEVILRCVPISNHLYFYWYRQILGQKVEFLVSFYNNEISEKSEIFDDQFSVERPDGSNFTLKIRSTKLEDSAMYFCASSGTASYEQYFGPGTRLTVT.

This clone was seen just once. The gene calls are TRBV6-5 and TRBJ2-1, with TRBD2 identical over 10 bases. This CDR3 is 15 amino acids long. CDR1 is MNHEY, CDR2 SVGAGI, per germline. Losses at the gene ends were 6 bases for V and 8 bases for J; bases not matched to a gene: 10. The CDR3 region is CASSRPGTSDHEQFF. The DNA for the CDR3 is TGTGCCAGCAGCCGCCCCGGGACTAGCGACCATGAGCAGTTCTTC.

This chain uses TRBV12-3 or TRBV12-4 with TRBJ2-7, with D unresolved. V gave up 1 base and J gave up 3 bases, with 4 bases separating them. This CDR3 is 12 amino acids long. In DNA, the CDR3 is TGTGCCAGCAGTTTAGGAGACTACGAGCAGTACTTC. As protein: CASSLGDYEQYF.

This chain uses TRBV29-1 with TRBJ1-2; 7 bases fit TRBD1. V lost 3 bases to trimming and J lost 5 bases; unmatched junction nucleotides: 9. From germline, CDR1 is SQVTM and CDR2 ANQGSEA. The CDR3 is 14 residues long. CDR3 bases: TGCAGCGTTGATTGGGGGACAGCCCTGTATGGCTACACCTTC. Translating it yields CSVDWGTALYGYTF.

The chain has TRBV5-1 and TRBJ1-4; D remains unclear. Trimming pared 6 bases from V and 4 bases from J, leaving 16 bases between. The CDR3 has 15 residues. Germline CDR1 and CDR2: SGHRS and YFSETQ. CDR3: CASNYLGGFNEKLFF. The CDR3 region has the DNA TGCGCCAGCAACTATCTGGGAGGCTTTAATGAAAAACTGTTTTTT.

This clone was counted a single time. The chain couples TRBV5-1 to TRBJ2-1; 11 bases agree with TRBD2. This CDR3 is built from 15 residues. V trimming: 0 bases; J trimming: 8 bases; junction bases outside the gene matches: 4. CDR1 and CDR2 from the germline V gene are SGHRS and YFSETQ. CDR3 DNA sequence: TGCGCCAGCAGCTTGGTAGCGGGGGGGCCGGATGAGCAGTTCTTC. Translated, it gives CASSLVAGGPDEQFF.